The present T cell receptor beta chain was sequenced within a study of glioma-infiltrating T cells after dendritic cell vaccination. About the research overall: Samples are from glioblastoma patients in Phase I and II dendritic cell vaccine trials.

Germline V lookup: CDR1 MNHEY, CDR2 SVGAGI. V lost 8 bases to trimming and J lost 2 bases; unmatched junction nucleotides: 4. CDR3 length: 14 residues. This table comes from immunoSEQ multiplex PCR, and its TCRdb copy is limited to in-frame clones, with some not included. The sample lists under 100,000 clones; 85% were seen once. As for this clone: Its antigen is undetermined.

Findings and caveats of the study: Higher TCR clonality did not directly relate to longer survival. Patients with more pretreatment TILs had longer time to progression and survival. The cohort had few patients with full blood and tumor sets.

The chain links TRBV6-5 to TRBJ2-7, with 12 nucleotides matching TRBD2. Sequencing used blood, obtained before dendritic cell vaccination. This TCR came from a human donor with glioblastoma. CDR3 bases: TGTGCCAGCTTGACTAGCGGGAGTCCCTACGAGCAGTACTTC. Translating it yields CASLTSGSPYEQYF.